The sequence of this TCR beta chain was determined in a study of beta chain features in type 1 diabetes. Study-level points and caveats: Patients showed naive, central memory and Treg TCRB repertoires that appeared more similar than those of healthy donors. It was not settled here whether HLA type affects TCRB rearrangement. Sequencing used cDNA, and cells with high TCR expression could therefore be over-represented.

V was shortened by 5 bases and J by 8 bases, with 21 bases between the two germline ends. In germline, CDR1 is SEHNR, CDR2 FQNEAQ (reference sequence). CDR3 size: 15 residues. Note on this clone: Its antigen is as yet unknown. This sample also contains other DNA sequences that code for the same CDR3.

Expressed TCRB transcripts were sequenced, since all the RNA that had been isolated was reverse transcribed. The method was immunoSEQ multiplex PCR; TCRdb's version includes in-frame clones alone and lacks a portion of them. Of fewer than 900,000 clones in the sample, roughly a sixth were seen once. Populations isolated by sorting all had purity greater than 95%. The receptor was isolated from a woman under 30 in good health. Sequenced material: naive CD4+ T cells from blood. The genes are TRBV7-9 and TRBJ1-1, with D perhaps matching TRBD1 (5 bases). CDR3 DNA sequence: TGTGCCAGCAGCCCTTCCGGGGGTTTTACCACGGAAGCTTTCTTT. The encoded protein is CASSPSGGFTTEAFF.